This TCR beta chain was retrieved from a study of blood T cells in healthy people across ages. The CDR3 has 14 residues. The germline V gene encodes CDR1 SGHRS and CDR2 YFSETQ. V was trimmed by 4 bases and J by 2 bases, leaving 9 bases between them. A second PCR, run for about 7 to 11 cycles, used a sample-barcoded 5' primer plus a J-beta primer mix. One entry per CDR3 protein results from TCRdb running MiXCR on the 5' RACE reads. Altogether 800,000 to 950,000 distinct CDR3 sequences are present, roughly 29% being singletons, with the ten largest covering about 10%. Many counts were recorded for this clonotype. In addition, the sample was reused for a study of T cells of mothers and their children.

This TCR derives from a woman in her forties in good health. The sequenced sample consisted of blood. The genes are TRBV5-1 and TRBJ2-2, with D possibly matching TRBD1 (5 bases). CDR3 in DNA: TGCGCCAGCAGCGATGGACAAAACACCGGGGAGCTGTTTTTT. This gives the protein CASSDGQNTGELFF.